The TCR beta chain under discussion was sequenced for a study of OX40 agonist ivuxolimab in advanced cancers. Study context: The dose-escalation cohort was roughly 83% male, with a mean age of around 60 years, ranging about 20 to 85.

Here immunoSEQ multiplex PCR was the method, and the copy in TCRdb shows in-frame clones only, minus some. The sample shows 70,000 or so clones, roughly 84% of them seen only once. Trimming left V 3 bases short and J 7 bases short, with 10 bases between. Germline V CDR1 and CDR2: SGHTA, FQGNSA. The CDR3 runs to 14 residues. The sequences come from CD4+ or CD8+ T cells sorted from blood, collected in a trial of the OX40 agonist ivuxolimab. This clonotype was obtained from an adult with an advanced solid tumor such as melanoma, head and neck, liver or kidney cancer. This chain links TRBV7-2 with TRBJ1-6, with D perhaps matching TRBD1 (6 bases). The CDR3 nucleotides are TGTGCCAGCAGCTTCTTACAGGGAAATTCACCCCTCCACTTT. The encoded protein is CASSFLQGNSPLHF.